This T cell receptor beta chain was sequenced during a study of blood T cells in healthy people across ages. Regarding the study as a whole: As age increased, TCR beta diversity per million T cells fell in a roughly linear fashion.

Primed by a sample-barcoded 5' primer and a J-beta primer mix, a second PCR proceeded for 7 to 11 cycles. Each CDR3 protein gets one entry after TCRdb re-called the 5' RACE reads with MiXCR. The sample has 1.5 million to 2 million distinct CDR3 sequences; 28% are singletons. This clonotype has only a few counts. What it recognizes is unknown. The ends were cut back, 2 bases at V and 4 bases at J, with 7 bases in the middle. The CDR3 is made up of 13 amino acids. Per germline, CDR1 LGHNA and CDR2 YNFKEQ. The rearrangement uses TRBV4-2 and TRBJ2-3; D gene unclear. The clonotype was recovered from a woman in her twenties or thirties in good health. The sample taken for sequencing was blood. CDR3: CASSQSTADTQYF. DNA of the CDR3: TGTGCCAGCAGCCAATCGACGGCAGATACGCAGTATTTT.